This T cell receptor beta chain was sequenced for a study of T cells after yellow fever vaccination. Study summary: It was SMART-Seq v4 Ultra Low Input that prepared the fractions with low cell numbers.

General study results and limits: It was the secondary response that reached its peak faster, day 5 versus 15, but it was weaker. FACS-sorted repertoires could contain abundant clonotypes contaminating from the bulk population.

In this sample, this clonotype turned up many times. As yet, its antigen is unknown. Via MiXCR, TCRdb re-called the 5' RACE reads, giving one row per CDR3 protein. The sample lists under 150,000 distinct CDR3 sequences, roughly 8% seen once, with about 0.73% in the top ten. CDR3 length: 14 amino acids. V lost 3 bases and J lost 2; bases outside the gene matches: 2. The chain is built from TRBV12-3 or TRBV12-4 and TRBJ2-3, with 7 bases lining up with TRBD2. The specimen was CD4+ T cells sorted from PBMCs, collected 5 days after the yellow fever booster vaccination. This clonotype originated in a man between 25 and 39 years old who received the YFV17D yellow fever vaccine. CDR3: CASSFGDYTDTQYF. CDR3 bases: TGTGCCAGCAGTTTTGGGGACTACACAGATACGCAGTATTTT.